The next 27 T cell receptor beta chains were all read from a single sample in a study of T cell responses to AZD1222 COVID-19 vaccine. Sequenced by immunoSEQ multiplex PCR; TCRdb stores in-frame clones only, minus some. Found here are about 140,000 clones, 75% to 90% of them singletons; the top ten hold about 1.5%. Sequencing used peripheral blood, obtained on day 0 of AZD1222 vaccination. The receptors were gathered from an adult in good health.

This clone was detected only once. The V call is TRBV7-9, the J call TRBJ2-3, with D perhaps matching TRBD2 (5 bases). Trimming left V 2 bases short and J 3 bases short, with 15 bases between. From germline, CDR1 is SEHNR and CDR2 FQNEAQ (reference sequence). The CDR3 covers 16 residues. CDR3 sequence: CASSLSVKRSTDTQYF. CDR3 bases: TGTGCCAGCAGCTTAAGCGTGAAGCGGAGTACAGATACGCAGTATTTT.

Details on this clone: The sample contains more than one DNA sequence encoding this CDR3. The chain carries TRBV7-9 and TRBJ1-1; D might be TRBD1 (6 bases). Per the germline V gene, CDR1 is SEHNR and CDR2 is FQNEAQ (reference sequence). The CDR3 loop spans 14 amino acids. V was trimmed by 5 bases and J by 0 bases, leaving 10 bases between them. CDR3 in amino acids: CASSRTGLNTEAFF. CDR3 bases: TGTGCCAGCAGCAGAACAGGGTTGAACACTGAAGCTTTCTTT.

The V call is TRBV3-1 (or the pseudogene TRBV3-2), the J call TRBJ2-5; D may correspond to TRBD1 or TRBD2 (5 bases each). The CDR3 consists of 15 residues. The V gene's germline CDR1 is LGHDT and CDR2 YNNKEL (reference sequence). The V end was cut by 4 bases, the J end by 3 bases, with 15 bases between. CDR3 amino acids: CASSLGTYYEETQYF. The CDR3 DNA follows: TGTGCCAGCAGCCTAGGGACCTACTATGAAGAGACCCAGTACTTC.

The chain links TRBV2 to TRBJ1-2, with 7 bases matching TRBD1. Germline values: CDR1 SNHLY, CDR2 FYNNEI. The CDR3 extends over 13 amino acids. The junction had 0 bases not matched to a gene; V was cut back by 1 base and J by 4 bases. CDR3 bases: TGTGCCAGCAGTGAAGGGACAGGCTATGGCTACACCTTC. This sequence encodes CASSEGTGYGYTF.

The chain has TRBV7-8 and TRBJ1-5; TRBD1 might be the D (6 bases). Deletions cut 0 bases from V and 3 bases from J, with 9 bases between. Germline CDR1 SGHVS, CDR2 FQNEAQ. The CDR3 runs 15 residues. The CDR3 sequence is CASSLAGQPNQPQHF. The DNA for the CDR3 is TGTGCCAGCAGCTTAGCTGGACAGCCCAATCAGCCCCAGCATTTT.

The CDR3 nucleotides read TGTGCTGTGTCCCTGGGAGGCGGCAATGAGCAGTTCTTC. It codes for CAVSLGGGNEQFF. The chain couples TRBV7-7 to TRBJ2-1; tentatively, D is TRBD2 (6 bases). Per the germline V gene, CDR1 is SSHAT and CDR2 is FNYEAQ (reference sequence). The CDR3 runs 13 residues.

This clone came up a few times. CDR3 in DNA: TGTGCCAGTAGTATTGGGTTCCGCCAGTATAATGAAAAACTGTTTTTT. This codes for CASSIGFRQYNEKLFF. The chain joins TRBV19 to TRBJ1-4; no clear D gene. V was cut by 3 bases and J by 4 bases, with 15 bases left in between. CDR3 length equals 16 residues. Germline CDR1 is LNHDA and CDR2 is SQIVND (reference sequence).

The rearrangement links TRBV28 to TRBJ2-2; the D is unclear. V was pared by 3 bases and J by 3 bases, with 17 bases between. The V gene's germline CDR1 is MDHEN and CDR2 SYDVKM. The length of the CDR3 is 17 residues. The DNA of the CDR3 is TGTGCCAGCAGTTTTTGGGTCCGAGCTACACACACCGGGGAGCTGTTTTTT. It yields the protein CASSFWVRATHTGELFF.

The CDR3 loop is CAINLGQSNTEAFF. The DNA for the CDR3 is TGTGCCATCAACCTAGGACAGTCGAACACTGAAGCTTTCTTT. The chain joins TRBV6-5 to TRBJ1-1; tentative D call: TRBD1 (6 bases). The CDR3 sequence is 14 residues long. The germline V gene has CDR1 MNHEY and CDR2 SVGAGI. V lost 10 bases and J lost 1, with 16 bases in between.

V usage is TRBV5-6 and J usage is TRBJ1-2; D is unclear. CDR3 length equals 13 residues. Per the germline V gene, CDR1 is SGHDT and CDR2 is YYEEEE. V lost 0 bases to trimming and J lost 2 bases, with 5 bases between them. CDR3 DNA: TGTGCCAGCAGCTTGGAACCAAACTATGGCTACACCTTC. It is translated as CASSLEPNYGYTF.

The chain carries TRBV25-1 and TRBJ2-2, with 7 bases identical to TRBD1. Germline trimming cut 8 bases from V and 6 bases from J; bases unmatched to any gene: 3. CDR1 and CDR2 (germline): MGHDK, SYGVNS. The CDR3 runs 12 residues. The CDR3 region has the DNA TGTGCCAGCGAGACAGGGTCCGGGGAGCTGTTTTTT. This sequence encodes CASETGSGELFF.

The CDR3 nucleotides are TGTGCCAGCAGTTACCCCCGGAGCTCCTACAATGAGCAGTTCTTC. Translated: CASSYPRSSYNEQFF. The rearrangement links TRBV28 to TRBJ2-1; the D is unclear. The CDR3 covers 15 residues. The V and J ends lost 4 bases and 0 bases respectively, with 10 bases between them. CDR1 is MDHEN, CDR2 SYDVKM, per germline.

The V call is TRBV3-1 (or the pseudogene TRBV3-2), the J call TRBJ1-1, with D possibly matching TRBD1 (6 bases). With 3 bases removed from V and 7 bases from J, the gap between germline ends came to 18 bases. In germline, CDR1 is LGHDT, CDR2 YNNKEL (reference sequence). The CDR3 loop spans 15 amino acids. The CDR3 spells CASSHLQGKFLEAFF. The CDR3 DNA reads TGTGCCAGCAGCCACCTACAGGGTAAATTTCTTGAAGCTTTCTTT.

This clone was recorded only once. CDR3 nucleotide sequence: TGTGCCAGTAGTATAGGAGCTTCTAATCAGCCCCAGCATTTT. It encodes CASSIGASNQPQHF. The chain recombines TRBV19 with TRBJ1-5, with D unclear. In germline, CDR1 is LNHDA, CDR2 SQIVND (reference sequence). The V and J ends lost 1 base and 4 bases respectively, with 8 bases between them. CDR3 length: 14 residues. Using reference TRBV19 and TRBJ1-5 for the parts outside the CDR3, the full variable domain is DGGITQSPKYLFRKEGQNVTLSCEQNLNHDAMYWYRQDPGQGLRLIYYSQIVNDFQKGDIAEGYSVSREKKESFPLTVTSAQKNPTAFYLCASSIGASNQPQHFGDGTRLSIL.

The V gene is TRBV20-1, the J gene TRBJ1-5; D remains unclear. The germline CDR1 and CDR2 sequences are DFQATT and SNEGSKA (reference sequence). This CDR3 has 11 residues. Trimming took off 4 bases at V and 11 bases at J, with 12 bases between the two ends. The CDR3: CSANLPPTQHF. In DNA, the CDR3 is TGCAGTGCTAACCTACCCCCTACCCAGCATTTT.

J is TRBJ1-5 and V is TRBV19; possibly TRBD1 for D (5 bases). This CDR3 has 14 residues. V dropped 10 bases and J dropped 3 bases, with 16 bases sitting between them. Germline CDR1 is LNHDA and CDR2 is SQIVND (reference sequence). CDR3 sequence reads: CATLPRQINQPQHF. The CDR3 nucleotides are TGTGCCACTCTTCCCCGACAGATCAATCAGCCCCAGCATTTT.

The chain is built from TRBV4-2 and TRBJ2-2; D gene unclear. The germline CDR1 and CDR2 sequences are LGHNA and YNFKEQ. Trimming left V 0 bases short and J 0 bases short, with 8 bases between. The CDR3 totals 16 residues. The DNA of the CDR3 is TGTGCCAGCAGCCAAGAAACACCGGCGAACACCGGGGAGCTGTTTTTT. Translated, it gives CASSQETPANTGELFF.

CDR3 loop: CASSQGGQSYEQYF. The CDR3 region has the DNA TGTGCCAGCAGCCAAGGGGGTCAGTCCTACGAGCAGTACTTC. V is TRBV4-2 and J is TRBJ2-7, with no clear D. The CDR3 sequence is 14 residues long. In germline, CDR1 is LGHNA, CDR2 YNFKEQ. Trimming shortened V by 1 base and J by 1 base, and 8 bases separated the two germline ends.

The rearrangement joins TRBV7-8 to TRBJ1-1; 9 bases are shared with TRBD1. This CDR3 comprises 15 residues. Trimming cost V 7 bases and J 1 base; bases outside gene matches: 7. Germline loops: CDR1 SGHVS, CDR2 FQNEAQ. The DNA for the CDR3 is TGTGCCAGCACCATACGACAGGGGGAGAACACTGAAGCTTTCTTT. It translates to CASTIRQGENTEAFF.

The gene calls are TRBV19 and TRBJ2-3; D assignment may be TRBD1 or TRBD2 (5 bases each). The CDR3 consists of 14 residues. V was clipped by 1 base and J by 4 bases, with 9 bases between them. From germline, CDR1 is LNHDA and CDR2 SQIVND (reference sequence). CDR3: CASSIGGSSDTQYF. CDR3 in DNA: TGTGCCAGTAGTATAGGGGGGAGTTCAGATACGCAGTATTTT.

V gene TRBV11-2 combines with J gene TRBJ2-5, with D possibly TRBD1 on 6 matching bases. Deletions cut 5 bases from V and 7 bases from J, with 20 bases between. The CDR3 loop spans 15 amino acids. CDR1 is SGHAT, CDR2 FQNNGV, per germline. CDR3: CASSRTGPTQGTQYF. The CDR3 DNA reads TGTGCCAGCAGCAGGACCGGGCCCACACAGGGGACCCAGTACTTC.

The gene calls are TRBV30 and TRBJ1-2, with TRBD1 as a possible D gene (5 bases). The V end was cut by 3 bases, the J end by 7 bases, with 9 bases between. CDR3 length equals 11 residues. CDR1 GTSNPN and CDR2 SVGIG come from the germline V gene (reference sequence). CDR3 protein: CAWSQGGGYTF. DNA of the CDR3: TGTGCCTGGAGCCAGGGAGGTGGCTACACCTTC.

This chain links TRBV24-1 with TRBJ1-2; 7 bases are shared with TRBD1. Germline V gene lookup returns CDR1 KGHDR and CDR2 SFDVKD. J lost 7 bases, V lost 3 bases, and 4 bases had no gene match. The CDR3 is 13 residues long. The DNA of the CDR3 is TGTGCCACCAGTGATCTTGGACAGGTTGGCTACACCTTC. Translation gives CATSDLGQVGYTF.

The chain combines TRBV11-2 with TRBJ2-7, with 7 bases lining up with TRBD1. The CDR3 is made up of 15 amino acids. V gave up 4 bases and J gave up 3 bases; unmatched junction bases: 9. CDR1 and CDR2 (germline): SGHAT, FQNNGV. CDR3 in amino acids: CASSSHRDRIYEQYF. The CDR3, as DNA: TGTGCCAGCAGCTCGCATAGGGACAGAATCTACGAGCAGTACTTC.

This clone was seen only a few times. The V call is TRBV3-1 (or the pseudogene TRBV3-2), the J call TRBJ1-5; TRBD1 aligns across 8 bases. The germline CDR1 and CDR2 sequences are LGHDT and YNNKEL (reference sequence). Losses at the gene ends were 4 bases for V and 6 bases for J; bases not matched to a gene: 5. This CDR3 is 14 amino acids long. The CDR3 nucleotides read TGTGCCAGCAGCCCGACAGGGGTGACTCAGCCCCAGCATTTT. It specifies CASSPTGVTQPQHF.

The chain recombines TRBV7-8 with TRBJ2-3; TRBD2 agrees at 8 bases. The ends lost 3 bases at V and 0 bases at J; junction bases unmatched: 8. In germline, CDR1 is SGHVS, CDR2 FQNEAQ. This CDR3 has 17 amino acids. CDR3 loop: CASSFLWTSSSTDTQYF. CDR3 coding DNA: TGTGCCAGCAGCTTCCTGTGGACTAGCAGTAGCACAGATACGCAGTATTTT. The full variable domain, its missing parts supplied by reference TRBV7-8 and TRBJ2-3, is GAGVSQSPRYKVAKRGQDVALRCDPISGHVSLFWYQQALGQGPEFLTYFQNEAQLDKSGLPSDRFFAERPEGSVSTLKIQRTQQEDSAVYLCASSFLWTSSSTDTQYFGPGTRLTVL.

The V and J genes are TRBV19 and TRBJ1-4; possibly TRBD1 for D (5 bases). Germline CDR1 LNHDA, CDR2 SQIVND (reference sequence). The CDR3 runs 13 residues. V lost 3 bases, J lost 8 bases, and 10 bases lay in between. DNA for the CDR3: TGTGCCAGTAGTATCGGGGGAGGAGAAAAACTGTTTTTT. Its protein is CASSIGGGEKLFF. Full variable domain (rest looked up from reference TRBV19 and TRBJ1-4): DGGITQSPKYLFRKEGQNVTLSCEQNLNHDAMYWYRQDPGQGLRLIYYSQIVNDFQKGDIAEGYSVSREKKESFPLTVTSAQKNPTAFYLCASSIGGGEKLFFGSGTQLSVL.